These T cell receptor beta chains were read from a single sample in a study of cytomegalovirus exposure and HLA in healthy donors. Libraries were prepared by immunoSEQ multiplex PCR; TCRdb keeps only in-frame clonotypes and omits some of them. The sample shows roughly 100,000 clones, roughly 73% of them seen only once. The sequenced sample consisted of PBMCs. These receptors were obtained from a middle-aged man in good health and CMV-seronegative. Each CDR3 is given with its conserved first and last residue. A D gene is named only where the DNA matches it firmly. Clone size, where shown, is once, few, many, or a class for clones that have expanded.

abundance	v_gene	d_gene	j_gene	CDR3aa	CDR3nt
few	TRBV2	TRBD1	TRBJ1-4	CASRTWTGSVF	TGTGCCAGCAGGACCTGGACAGGGTCGGTTTTT
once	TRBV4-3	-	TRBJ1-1	CASSHEQSAAEAFF	TGCGCCAGCAGCCATGAACAGTCAGCGGCTGAAGCTTTCTTT
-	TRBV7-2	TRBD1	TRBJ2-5	CASSPRPVGTGARGTQYF	TGTGCCAGCAGCCCCCGGCCGGTGGGGACAGGGGCACGGGGGACCCAGTACTTC
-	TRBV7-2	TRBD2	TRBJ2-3	CASSRMVSGGTDTQYF	TGTGCCAGCAGCCGAATGGTTAGCGGGGGCACAGATACGCAGTATTTT
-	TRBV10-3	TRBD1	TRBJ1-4	CAITGGANEKLFF	TGTGCCATCACAGGGGGAGCTAATGAAAAACTGTTTTTT
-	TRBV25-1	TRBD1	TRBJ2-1	CASSGAGTDHNEQFF	TGTGCCAGCAGCGGCGCCGGGACAGACCACAATGAGCAGTTCTTC
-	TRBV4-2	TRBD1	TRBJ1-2	CASSQRRDSFYGYTF	TGTGCCAGCAGCCAACGAAGGGACAGCTTCTATGGCTACACCTTC
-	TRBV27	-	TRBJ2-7	CASSIMIPGEQYF	TGTGCCAGCAGCATCATGATTCCCGGCGAGCAGTACTTC
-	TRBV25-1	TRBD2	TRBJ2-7	CASSEVAGRGEQYF	TGTGCCAGCAGTGAGGTGGCAGGGAGGGGCGAGCAGTACTTC
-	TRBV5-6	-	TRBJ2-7	CASRLRGDYEQYF	TGTGCCAGCAGACTCAGGGGAGACTACGAGCAGTACTTC
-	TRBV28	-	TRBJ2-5	CASSLPDSNQETQYF	TGTGCCAGCAGTTTGCCGGACAGCAACCAAGAGACCCAGTACTTC
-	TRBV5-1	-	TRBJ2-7	CASSRAGLLGYEQYF	TGCGCCAGCAGCCGGGCGGGTCTCCTTGGCTACGAGCAGTACTTC
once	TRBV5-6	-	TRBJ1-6	CASSFEGLNSPLHF	TGTGCCAGCAGCTTTGAGGGCTTAAATTCACCCCTCCACTTT
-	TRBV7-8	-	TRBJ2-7	CASSLESGSYEQYF	TGTGCCAGCAGCTTAGAGTCAGGGTCCTACGAGCAGTACTTC
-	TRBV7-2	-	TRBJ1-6	CASSPNRALRYSPLHF	TGTGCCAGCAGCCCCAACAGGGCACTAAGATATTCACCCCTCCACTTT
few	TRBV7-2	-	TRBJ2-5	CASTGHSQETQYF	TGTGCCAGCACCGGACATAGCCAAGAGACCCAGTACTTC
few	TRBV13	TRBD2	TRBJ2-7	CASSPRLAGGHEQYF	TGTGCCAGCAGCCCCCGTCTAGCGGGGGGCCACGAGCAGTACTTC
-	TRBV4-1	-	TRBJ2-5	CASSQEPGVRETQYF	TGCGCCAGCAGCCAAGAACCGGGGGTGCGAGAGACCCAGTACTTC
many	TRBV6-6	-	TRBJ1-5	CASSYTMGNQPQHF	TGTGCCAGCAGTTACACAATGGGCAATCAGCCCCAGCATTTT
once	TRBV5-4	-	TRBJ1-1	CASSLFPEEGNTEAFF	TGTGCCAGCAGCTTGTTTCCGGAGGAGGGGAACACTGAAGCTTTCTTT
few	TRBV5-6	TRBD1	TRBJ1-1	CASSSPGQWNTEAFF	TGTGCCAGCAGCTCACCGGGACAGTGGAACACTGAAGCTTTCTTT
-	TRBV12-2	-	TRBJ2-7	CASRGQEYCYEQYF	TGTGCAAGTCGTGGACAGGAATATTGCTACGAGCAGTACTTC
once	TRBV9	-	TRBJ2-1	CASSVDHEGTYNEQFF	TGTGCCAGCAGCGTAGATCATGAGGGAACTTACAATGAGCAGTTCTTC
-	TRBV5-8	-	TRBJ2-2	CASSLASGELFF	TGTGCCAGCAGCTTGGCCTCTGGGGAGCTGTTTTTT
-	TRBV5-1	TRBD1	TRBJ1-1	CASSSTLGQGNTEAFF	TGCGCCAGCAGCTCTACCCTCGGACAGGGGAACACTGAAGCTTTCTTT
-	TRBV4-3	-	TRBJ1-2	CASSQGQNSNYGYTF	TGCGCCAGCAGCCAAGGACAGAACTCTAACTATGGCTACACCTTC
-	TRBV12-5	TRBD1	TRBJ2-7	CASGLGQGAYEQYF	TGTGCTAGTGGTTTGGGACAGGGTGCCTACGAGCAGTACTTC
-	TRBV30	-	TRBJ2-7	CAWSYRSSYEQYF	TGTGCCTGGAGTTACAGGAGCTCCTACGAGCAGTACTTC
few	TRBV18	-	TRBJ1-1	CASSTGGRNTEAFF	TGTGCCAGCTCAACGGGGGGTCGGAACACTGAAGCTTTCTTT
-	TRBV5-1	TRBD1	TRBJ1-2	CASSSGTANYGYTF	TGCGCCAGCAGCTCCGGGACAGCTAACTATGGCTACACCTTC
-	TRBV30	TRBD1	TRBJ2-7	CAWPHRGLYEQYF	TGTGCCTGGCCTCACAGGGGTCTCTACGAGCAGTACTTC
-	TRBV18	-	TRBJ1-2	CASSPPRTALYGYTF	TGTGCCAGCTCACCACCCCGTACTGCGCTCTATGGCTACACCTTC
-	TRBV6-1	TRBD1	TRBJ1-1	CASREPDRVDTEAFF	TGTGCCAGCAGAGAACCGGACAGGGTGGACACTGAAGCTTTCTTT
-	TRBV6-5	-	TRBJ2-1	CASSYTRTGSDEQFF	TGTGCCAGCAGTTACACACGGACGGGGTCAGATGAGCAGTTCTTC